This T cell receptor (beta chain) was profiled in a study of blood T cell repertoires in COVID-19. At the level of the study: PBMCs, B-cell-depleted T cells, or T cells provided the cDNA or gDNA that made up the material.

The repertoire was sequenced with immunoSEQ multiplex PCR; TCRdb's copy has only in-frame clones and lacks some. Among about 220,000 clones, about 80% were seen once, and the ten largest hold roughly 15%. The CDR3 has 12 residues. V was trimmed by 3 bases and J by 3 bases, leaving 8 bases between them. Per the germline V gene, CDR1 is SQVTM and CDR2 is ANQGSEA. What was sequenced was PBMCs or T cells enriched from blood (not recorded which). This TCR was recovered from a man in his forties who had recovered from COVID-19. This chain uses TRBV29-1 with TRBJ1-2; no firm D call. The DNA for the CDR3 is TGCAGCGTTGATTCCGGGTACTATGGCTACACCTTC. The encoded protein is CSVDSGYYGYTF.